This TCR beta chain comes out of a study of cytomegalovirus exposure and HLA in healthy donors. Points from the study as a whole: In a later analysis, most CMV-associated TCR beta chains appeared HLA-restricted. In a later analysis, several top co-occurrence clusters appeared linked to parvovirus B19, influenza, CMV and Epstein-Barr virus. CMV serostatus was the only immune exposure information that was available.

Of note for this clone: No antigen is known for it.

CDR1 is ENHRY, CDR2 SYGVKD, per germline. The V and J ends lost 4 bases and 1 base respectively, with 14 bases between them. The CDR3 is made up of 15 amino acids. PCR primers comprised 60 Vbeta and 13 Jbeta primers. Using immunoSEQ multiplex PCR, the repertoire was profiled, and TCRdb retains in-frame clones only, with some absent. The sample carries 150,000 to 200,000 clones, over 65% recorded once. The chain employs TRBV10-3 and TRBJ2-7, with a possible D match to TRBD1 (6 bases). The receptor's source is a man younger than 35 in good health and CMV-seronegative. The source material was PBMCs. The CDR3 region has the DNA TGTGCCATCAGTGTTCCAGGGGCCAATTCCTACGAGCAGTACTTC. This gives the protein CAISVPGANSYEQYF.